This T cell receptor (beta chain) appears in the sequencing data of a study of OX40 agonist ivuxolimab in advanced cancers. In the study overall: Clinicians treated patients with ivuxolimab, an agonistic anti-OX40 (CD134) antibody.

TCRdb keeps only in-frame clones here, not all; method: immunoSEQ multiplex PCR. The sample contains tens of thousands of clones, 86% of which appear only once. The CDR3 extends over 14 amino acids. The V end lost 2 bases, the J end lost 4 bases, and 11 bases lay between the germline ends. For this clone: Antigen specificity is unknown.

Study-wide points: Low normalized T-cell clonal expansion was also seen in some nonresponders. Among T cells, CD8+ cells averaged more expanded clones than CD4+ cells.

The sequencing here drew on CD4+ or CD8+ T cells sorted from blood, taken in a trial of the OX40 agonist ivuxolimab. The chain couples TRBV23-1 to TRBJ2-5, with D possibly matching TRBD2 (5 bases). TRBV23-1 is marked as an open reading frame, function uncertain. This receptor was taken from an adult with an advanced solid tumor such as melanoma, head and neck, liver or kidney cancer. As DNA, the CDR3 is TGCGCCAGCAGTCAAGGAATGGCGGGAGAGACCCAGTACTTC. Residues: CASSQGMAGETQYF.